A single sample is the source of the 31 T cell receptor beta chains below, sequenced in a study of T-cell reconstitution after alpha-beta-depleted transplantation in children. Researchers prepared the TCRbeta library using unique molecular identifiers, the study reports. One entry per CDR3 protein results from TCRdb running MiXCR on the PCR reads. The sample has some 200,000 distinct CDR3 sequences, around 9.6% seen once. The material was PBMCs from the stem cell graft donor, obtained from the stem cell graft. These receptors were taken from a human donor who donated a stem cell graft to a child with acute lymphoblastic leukemia.

At least ten counts were recorded for this clonotype. J is TRBJ2-5 and V is TRBV5-1, with 8 nucleotides matching TRBD1. Germline values: CDR1 SGHRS, CDR2 YFSETQ. Trimming took 1 base from V and 4 from J; bases not matched to a gene: 9. This CDR3 is 16 amino acids long. CDR3 in amino acids: CASSLSGQGGAETQYF. The CDR3 DNA reads TGCGCCAGCAGCTTGAGCGGACAGGGAGGAGCAGAGACCCAGTACTTC.

This clonotype showed up many times. The V and J genes are TRBV11-2 and TRBJ2-1; the match to TRBD2 covers 11 bases. The CDR3 loop spans 16 amino acids. V lost 4 bases and J lost 1; bases outside the gene matches: 3. CDR1 and CDR2 (germline): SGHAT, FQNNGV. This chain's CDR3 is CASSSLAGGSYNEQFF. In DNA, the CDR3 is TGTGCCAGCAGCTCTCTAGCGGGGGGTTCCTACAATGAGCAGTTCTTC.

This clonotype has more than one count but fewer than ten. The CDR3 DNA is TGTGCCAGCAGCGACCAGAGGTCCCGAGGGGATACGCAGTATTTT. It translates to CASSDQRSRGDTQYF. The chain recombines TRBV6-1 with TRBJ2-3; possibly TRBD2 for D (5 bases). V dropped 6 bases and J dropped 6 bases, with 19 bases sitting between them. The CDR3 is made up of 15 amino acids. Germline-derived CDR1 and CDR2 are MNHNS and SASEGT.

This clonotype was recorded at least ten times. This chain joins TRBV20-1 and TRBJ2-7, with D possibly TRBD1 on 5 matching bases. V was pared by 3 bases and J by 5 bases, with 14 bases between. The germline CDR1 and CDR2 sequences are DFQATT and SNEGSKA (reference sequence). The CDR3 is 13 amino acids. CDR3 sequence: CSASPGSSDEQYF. The DNA for the CDR3 is TGCAGTGCTAGCCCAGGGTCTTCGGACGAGCAGTACTTC.

This clonotype was seen ten or more times. The rearrangement joins TRBV4-3 to TRBJ1-3, with D uncertain. The CDR3 is 15 amino acids. Germline V gene sequence: CDR1 LGHNA, CDR2 YSLEER. Trimming took off 1 base at V and 2 bases at J, with 9 bases between the two ends. The CDR3 DNA is TGCGCCAGCAGCCAAGGGTCAGCAGCTGGAAACACCATATATTTT. Translating it yields CASSQGSAAGNTIYF.

The CDR3 protein is CASGGGSGANVLTF. For the CDR3, the DNA is TGTGCCAGCGGCGGGGGGTCTGGGGCCAACGTCCTGACTTTC. J is TRBJ2-6 and V is TRBV12-3 or TRBV12-4; 8 positions agree with TRBD2. The CDR3 has 14 residues. After removal of 8 bases from V and 1 base from J, the junction contained 1 base not matched to a gene.

At least ten counts were recorded for this clonotype. The chain recombines TRBV5-1 with TRBJ2-4, with no clear D. V was cut by 4 bases and J by 3 bases, with 5 bases left in between. This CDR3 is built from 12 residues. From germline, CDR1 is SGHRS and CDR2 YFSETQ. CDR3 loop: CASSGFKNIQYF. DNA of the CDR3: TGCGCCAGCAGCGGATTCAAAAACATTCAGTACTTC.

The chain combines TRBV12-3 or TRBV12-4 with TRBJ2-7; D is unresolved. The CDR3 has 14 amino acids. V was clipped by 3 bases and J by 0 bases, with 9 bases between them. The CDR3 DNA sequence: TGTGCCAGCAGTTTGTCAGAGAGCTCCTACGAGCAGTACTTC. Protein: CASSLSESSYEQYF.

The chain carries TRBV5-1 and TRBJ2-7; 7 nucleotides line up with TRBD2. J lost 4 bases, V lost 2 bases, and 9 bases had no gene match. Looked up from germline, CDR1 is SGHRS and CDR2 is YFSETQ. The CDR3 contains 15 residues. The CDR3 DNA follows: TGCGCCAGCAGCTTACGGTCAGGGAGGGGTTACGAGCAGTACTTC. Its protein is CASSLRSGRGYEQYF.

A few counts support this clonotype. J is TRBJ2-2 and V is TRBV21-1. TRBV21-1 is recorded as a pseudogene. The CDR3 is made up of 14 amino acids. The CDR3 region has the DNA TGTGCCAGCAGCCCTAGGCTCGCCACCGGGGAGCTGTTTTTT. Its translation is CASSPRLATGELFF.

V and J are TRBV4-2 and TRBJ1-5; no definite D call. The CDR3 consists of 14 residues. With 4 bases removed from V and 4 bases from J, the gap between germline ends came to 11 bases. CDR1 LGHNA and CDR2 YNFKEQ come from the germline V gene. The CDR3, as DNA: TGTGCCAGCAGCCCGGCTGGGGTGAATCAGCCCCAGCATTTT. Its translation is CASSPAGVNQPQHF.

This clonotype was seen ten or more times. V is TRBV27 and J is TRBJ2-5; no firm D call. The CDR3 is made up of 11 amino acids. Germline CDR1 reads MNHEY; CDR2 reads SMNVEV (reference sequence). The V end lost 6 bases, the J end lost 5 bases, and 7 bases lay between the germline ends. CDR3 DNA sequence: TGTGCCAGCAGCGTTGGGGAGACCCAGTACTTC. It specifies CASSVGETQYF.

This clonotype was recorded many times. This rearrangement joins TRBV7-2 to TRBJ1-1, with D tentatively TRBD1 (6 bases). Germline V gives CDR1 SGHTA, CDR2 FQGNSA. CDR3 length: 13 amino acids. Trimming cost V 4 bases and J 5 bases, with 11 bases left between them. The CDR3 region has the DNA TGTGCCAGCAGCTCACACAGGGAGACTGAAGCTTTCTTT. Encoded protein: CASSSHRETEAFF. Together with reference TRBV7-2 and TRBJ1-1, the CDR3 gives the full variable domain: GAGVSQSPSNKVTEKGKDVELRCDPISGHTALYWYRQSLGQGLEFLIYFQGNSAPDKSGLPSDRFSAERTGGSVSTLTIQRTQQEDSAVYLCASSSHRETEAFFGQGTRLTVV.

This clonotype was observed a handful of times. The chain recombines TRBV27 with TRBJ1-4; D is undetermined. Deletions cut 6 bases from V and 7 bases from J, with 6 bases between. Per the germline V gene, CDR1 is MNHEY and CDR2 is SMNVEV (reference sequence). This CDR3 region has 11 residues. This CDR3 is CASRSSEKLFF. Written as DNA, the CDR3 is TGTGCCAGCAGATCCAGTGAAAAACTGTTTTTT.

This clonotype showed up just a few times. The chain uses TRBV5-6 and TRBJ2-1; 7 bases fit TRBD2. The ends lost 4 bases at V and 6 bases at J; junction bases unmatched: 7. The CDR3 totals 14 residues. Germline V CDR1 and CDR2: SGHDT, YYEEEE. CDR3 coding DNA: TGTGCCAGCAGCCACGTCAGGGAGGGCAATGAGCAGTTCTTC. Encoded protein: CASSHVREGNEQFF.

This clonotype was detected many times. The chain joins TRBV27 to TRBJ2-7; D uncertain. Germline loops: CDR1 MNHEY, CDR2 SMNVEV (reference sequence). Trimming cost V 5 bases and J 6 bases, with 14 bases left between them. The CDR3 sequence is 13 residues long. This CDR3 reads CASSVQTTSEQYF. The CDR3 region has the DNA TGTGCCAGCAGTGTTCAGACCACTTCCGAGCAGTACTTC.

This clonotype was seen at least ten times. The chain combines TRBV4-2 with TRBJ2-3; 8 bases are shared with TRBD2. Looked up from germline, CDR1 is LGHNA and CDR2 is YNFKEQ. The V and J ends lost 0 bases and 9 bases, in that order; junction bases with no gene match: 17. This CDR3 is built from 18 residues. The CDR3 reads CASSQDGRAGGLLRTQYF. The CDR3 coding sequence is TGTGCCAGCAGCCAAGATGGTAGGGCGGGGGGCCTCCTGCGAACGCAGTATTTT.

The V call is TRBV3-1, the J call TRBJ2-1, with D possibly matching TRBD1 (6 bases). The CDR3 loop spans 17 amino acids. V was shortened by 1 base and J by 9 bases, with 22 bases between the two germline ends. Germline V CDR1 and CDR2: LGHDT, YNNKEL (reference sequence). The CDR3 coding sequence is TGTGCCAGCAGCCAAGTCTCCGGGACAACGGGCCGCGGTGAGCAGTTCTTC. This encodes CASSQVSGTTGRGEQFF.

In this sample, this clonotype turned up a few times. The CDR3 nucleotides are TGTGCCAGCAGTGACTCCTCGCAGGGGGCCTACGAGCAGTACTTC. It is translated as CASSDSSQGAYEQYF. The rearrangement links TRBV25-1 to TRBJ2-7; 7 nucleotides align to TRBD1. Trimming cost V 3 bases and J 2 bases; bases outside gene matches: 7. CDR1 MGHDK and CDR2 SYGVNS come from the germline V gene. CDR3 length equals 15 residues.

This clonotype occurred a few times. This chain connects TRBV20-1 to TRBJ1-1; D call uncertain. The V and J ends lost 1 base and 1 base respectively, with 10 bases between them. The germline CDR1 and CDR2 sequences are DFQATT and SNEGSKA (reference sequence). The CDR3 has 14 residues. The CDR3, as DNA: TGCAGTGCTAGAGTACGGGCCGGGAACACTGAAGCTTTCTTT. It is translated as CSARVRAGNTEAFF.

This sequence joins TRBV7-8 and TRBJ1-1; D is uncertain. This CDR3 is built from 15 residues. V was pared by 6 bases and J by 1 base, with 15 bases between. Looked up from germline, CDR1 is SGHVS and CDR2 is FQNEAQ. CDR3 coding DNA: TGTGCCAGCAGACCTACTCATGCAGGGAACACTGAAGCTTTCTTT. This gives the protein CASRPTHAGNTEAFF.

This clonotype turned up a few times. This chain joins TRBV20-1 and TRBJ2-4; TRBD2 aligns across 15 bases. Trimming cost V 6 bases and J 1 base; bases outside gene matches: 13. Germline V gene data show CDR1 as DFQATT and CDR2 as SNEGSKA (reference sequence). The CDR3 totals 19 residues. The CDR3 here is CSAPRRTSGGAPAKNIQYF. CDR3 in DNA: TGCAGTGCACCTAGAAGGACTAGCGGGGGGGCACCGGCCAAAAACATTCAGTACTTC.

Ten or more counts support this clonotype. V is TRBV5-1 and J is TRBJ1-1, with D tentatively TRBD1 (5 bases). The CDR3 covers 14 residues. The V and J ends lost 2 bases and 1 base respectively, with 9 bases between them. Germline CDR1 and CDR2: SGHRS and YFSETQ. CDR3 sequence: CASSFTGPNTEAFF. The CDR3 DNA is TGCGCCAGCAGCTTTACAGGTCCGAACACTGAAGCTTTCTTT.

This rearrangement joins TRBV20-1 to TRBJ1-5, with TRBD1 as a possible D gene (6 bases). The length of the CDR3 is 15 residues. Germline assignment: CDR1 DFQATT and CDR2 SNEGSKA (reference sequence). V dropped 3 bases and J dropped 4 bases, with 16 bases sitting between them. The CDR3 DNA reads TGCAGTGCTAGTACTGGACAGATTTCTAATCAGCCCCAGCATTTT. The encoded protein is CSASTGQISNQPQHF.

V gene TRBV6-6 combines with J gene TRBJ2-2, with D perhaps given as TRBD1 or TRBD2 (5 bases each). The germline gives CDR1 MNHNY, CDR2 SVGAGI (reference sequence). The CDR3 length is 11 residues. V was pared by 6 bases and J by 9 bases, with 8 bases between. CDR3: CASSGAWELFF. The CDR3 region has the DNA TGTGCCAGCAGCGGGGCGTGGGAGCTGTTTTTT.

This clonotype was recorded many times. The chain has TRBV12-3 or TRBV12-4 and TRBJ1-4, with TRBD1 identical over 7 bases. The CDR3 length is 17 residues. V shed 5 bases, J shed 8 bases, and the junction held 17 bases outside the gene matches. CDR3 in DNA: TGTGCCAGCAGTAGAACCGAGGGGGACAGTTTAAAAGAAAAACTGTTTTTT. Its protein product is CASSRTEGDSLKEKLFF.

This clonotype was counted at least ten times. This chain joins TRBV29-1 and TRBJ2-5, with D perhaps assigned TRBD1 or TRBD2 (5 bases each). There are 12 residues in the CDR3. Trimming shortened V by 7 bases and J by 4 bases, and 13 bases separated the two germline ends. Germline CDR1 is SQVTM and CDR2 is ANQGSEA. CDR3 sequence reads: CSALGTSETQYF. CDR3 DNA sequence: TGCAGCGCACTAGGGACCTCAGAGACCCAGTACTTC.

This rearrangement joins TRBV29-1 to TRBJ2-3; TRBD2 agrees at 13 bases. The CDR3 loop spans 14 amino acids. Germline lookup yields CDR1 SQVTM and CDR2 ANQGSEA. V dropped 7 bases and J dropped 0; count of bases not matched to a gene: 1. This CDR3 is CSAGLAGSTDTQYF. DNA of the CDR3: TGCAGCGCGGGACTAGCGGGGAGCACAGATACGCAGTATTTT.

This clonotype has a handful of counts. This chain uses TRBV12-3 or TRBV12-4 with TRBJ1-1; D is unclear. The CDR3 covers 14 residues. The ends were cut back, 5 bases at V and 10 bases at J, with 20 bases in the middle. The CDR3 region has the DNA TGTGCCAGCAGTCCCTCTGGAGGGTGGCGTTCAGCTTTCTTT. It translates to CASSPSGGWRSAFF.

This clonotype was observed many times. The gene calls are TRBV7-9 and TRBJ2-5, with D possibly TRBD2 on 5 matching bases. V was cut by 3 bases and J by 2 bases, with 10 bases left in between. The CDR3 is 14 amino acids. The germline V gene encodes CDR1 SEHNR and CDR2 FQNEAQ (reference sequence). CDR3 region: CASSFGGRQETQYF. In DNA form, the CDR3 reads TGTGCCAGCAGCTTCGGCGGGCGTCAAGAGACCCAGTACTTC.

This clonotype was seen repeatedly, ten times or more. The chain's CDR3 is CSARKLARETQYF. The CDR3 DNA reads as TGCAGTGCTAGGAAACTAGCCCGAGAGACCCAGTACTTC. The rearrangement joins TRBV20-1 to TRBJ2-5; tentatively, D is TRBD2 (6 bases). The V gene lost 3 bases and the J gene lost 4 bases, with 12 bases spanning the gap. This CDR3 spans 13 amino acids. The germline CDR1 and CDR2 sequences are DFQATT and SNEGSKA (reference sequence).